This is a list of T cell receptor beta chains from one sample in a study of cytomegalovirus exposure and HLA in healthy donors. Only in-frame clones appear in the TCRdb table, and some are missing; sequencing was by immunoSEQ multiplex PCR. The top ten hold 2.3% of the sample, which has roughly 92,000 clones, 6% to 9% seen once. The sample consisted of PBMCs. The receptors come from a man aged 45-60 years in good health and CMV-seronegative. CDR3s include the opening cysteine and the closing phenylalanine or tryptophan. A D gene is named only where the DNA matches it firmly. Rows may omit the clone size; those that give it use once, few, many or a size class.

>TRBJ1-1|TRBV6-1|TRBD1|NA
TGTGCCGGCCGGGACAGGGGGAGGCCTGGTGGTGAAGCTTTCTTT
CAGRDRGRPGGEAFF
>TRBJ2-3|TRBV5-1|TRBD2|few
TGCGCCAGCAGCTGGGCAGCGGGGGGGATAAGCACAGATACGCAGTATTTT
CASSWAAGGISTDTQYF
>TRBJ1-2|TRBV29-1|NA|NA
TGCAGCGTTGAAGATGGCCAGGACTACACCTTC
CSVEDGQDYTF
>TRBJ2-7|TRBV28|TRBD2|NA
TGTGCCAGCAGTTTGGGTGCGGGAGGGTATCTCGAGCAGTACTTC
CASSLGAGGYLEQYF
>TRBJ1-4|TRBV28|TRBD1|NA
TGTGCCAGCAGTTTAGGTGGGACAGGGTCTGAAAAACTGTTTTTT
CASSLGGTGSEKLFF
>TRBJ1-6|TRBV28|NA|few
TGTGCCAGCAGTCGGGACTGGGGTACAAGCTCCTATAATTCACCCCTCCACTTT
CASSRDWGTSSYNSPLHF
>TRBJ2-7|TRBV7-8|NA|NA
TGTGCCAGCAGTCCCCTCGGGGGAAATACGTACGAGCAGTACTTC
CASSPLGGNTYEQYF
>TRBJ2-1|TRBV19|TRBD2|NA
TGTGCCAGTAGCACGGGACTAGCTGGAAATGAGCAGTTCTTC
CASSTGLAGNEQFF
>TRBJ1-1|TRBV6-5|NA|NA
TGTGCCAGCAGTTACTCGACGGCAGGGAACACTGAAGCTTTCTTT
CASSYSTAGNTEAFF
>TRBJ2-7|TRBV9|TRBD1|few
TGTGCCAGCAGCCCGAGGGGGGGACAGGGAGACGAGCAGTACTTC
CASSPRGGQGDEQYF
>TRBJ1-1|TRBV5-1|NA|NA
TGCGCCAGCAGCTCGGACCCTAAAGGGAGGATGAACACTGAAGCTTTCTTT
CASSSDPKGRMNTEAFF
>TRBJ1-2|TRBV5-6|NA|NA
TGTGCCAGCAGCCCAGGGGACGGCTACACCTTC
CASSPGDGYTF
>TRBJ2-1|TRBV29-1|TRBD2|few
TGCAGCGTTGAACTTACCCCTGCGGGGGGGAATGAGCAGTTCTTC
CSVELTPAGGNEQFF
>TRBJ1-2|TRBV5-1|NA|NA
TGCGCCAGCAGCTTTGGGAGTAACTATGGCTACACCTTC
CASSFGSNYGYTF
>TRBJ2-1|TRBV5-1|TRBD2|few
TGCGCCAGCAGTCTAGCGGACTCCAGGCAGTTCTTC
CASSLADSRQFF
>TRBJ2-3|TRBV6-6|NA|few
TGTGCCAGCAGTGAGGGACCGGGGGTAGCAGATACGCAGTATTTT
CASSEGPGVADTQYF
>TRBJ1-2|TRBV6-5|NA|few
TGTGCCAGCAGTTACTCCGGGAACTATGGCTACACCTTC
CASSYSGNYGYTF
>TRBJ1-2|TRBV5-1|NA|few
TGCGCCAGCAGCCCCAGAAACTATGGCTACACCTTC
CASSPRNYGYTF
>TRBJ2-7|TRBV6-5|NA|NA
TGTGCCAGCAGTTACTCGGGGACTCAAGAGTACTTC
CASSYSGTQEYF
>TRBJ2-1|TRBV11-2|NA|NA
TGTGCCAGCAGCTTAGATTACGGGGGAGATGAGCAGTTCTTC
CASSLDYGGDEQFF
>TRBJ2-3|TRBV6-5|TRBD2|NA
TGTGCCAGCAGTGTGACTAGCGGGGGGGCAGATACGCAGTATTTT
CASSVTSGGADTQYF
>TRBJ2-1|TRBV7-9|TRBD1|NA
TGTGCCAGCAGCCTTAGGACAGGGGGCCGGACGGGAGGGCCGAATGAGCAGTTCTTC
CASSLRTGGRTGGPNEQFF
>TRBJ2-2|TRBV6-4|TRBD2|NA
TGTGCCAGCAGTGACTCTTCTAGCGGGGATGCCGGGGAGCTGTTTTTT
CASSDSSSGDAGELFF
>TRBJ1-1|TRBV4-1|TRBD1|NA
TGCGCCAGCAGCCAACCTAGGGACAGGGCTGATGGGGCGAACACTGAAGCTTTCTTT
CASSQPRDRADGANTEAFF
>TRBJ2-1|TRBV19|TRBD1|NA
TGTGCCAGTAGTACCCGACAGGGGAAGTCGAATGAGCAGTTCTTC
CASSTRQGKSNEQFF
>TRBJ2-5|TRBV7-3|TRBD2|few
TGTGCCAGCAGCTTGGGACTAGCGGAAGAGACCCAGTACTTC
CASSLGLAEETQYF
>TRBJ1-1|TRBV9|NA|NA
TGTGCCAGCAGCCCCCAGGGTCTGGACACTGAAGCTTTCTTT
CASSPQGLDTEAFF
>TRBJ2-5|TRBV28|TRBD2|NA
TGTGCCAGCAGTCCCGGGACTAGCGGGGGGGACTTC
CASSPGTSGGDF
>TRBJ2-3|TRBV19|TRBD2|few
TGTGCCAGTAGCCATCGAGGGACTAGCGGAGCCACAGATACGCAGTATTTT
CASSHRGTSGATDTQYF
>TRBJ1-4|TRBV7-6|TRBD1|NA
TGTGCCAGCAGCTCTACAGGGGTTGGGAGTGAAAAACTGTTTTTT
CASSSTGVGSEKLFF
>TRBJ1-2|TRBV25-1|TRBD1|few
TGTGCCAGCACCCGACACAGGGGTGGGGGCACCTTC
CASTRHRGGGTF
>TRBJ2-3|TRBV18|TRBD2|few
TGTGCCAGCTCACCAGCCACCGGGACTAGCGTCACAGATACGCAGTATTTT
CASSPATGTSVTDTQYF
>TRBJ2-7|TRBV19|TRBD2|few
TGTGCCAGTAGTATCTCTCCCGGGGCTAGCGGCTCCTACGAGCAGTACTTC
CASSISPGASGSYEQYF
>TRBJ1-4|TRBV7-9|TRBD1|NA
TGTGCCAGCAGCCCTCGACAGGGGCGGAATGAAAAACTGTTTTTT
CASSPRQGRNEKLFF
>TRBJ2-7|TRBV6-5|TRBD1|NA
TGTGCCAGCAGTTACGGGACAGGTTTGTTTGAGCAGTACTTC
CASSYGTGLFEQYF
>TRBJ2-1|TRBV10-1|TRBD2|NA
TGCGCCAGCAGTGAGGACGGGGGGTCCAACTACAATGAGCAGTTCTTC
CASSEDGGSNYNEQFF
>TRBJ2-3|TRBV5-8|NA|NA
TGTGCCAGCAGCGAACTCCAGGGTTTTGATACGCAGTATTTT
CASSELQGFDTQYF
>TRBJ2-1|TRBV18|NA|NA
TGTGCCAGCTCACCACCCCGGGATACTAGCCGGAGCAATGAGCAGTTCTTC
CASSPPRDTSRSNEQFF
>TRBJ1-5|TRBV6-1|NA|few
TGTGCCAGCAGTGAAATCGGGGGAAATCAGCCCCAGCATTTT
CASSEIGGNQPQHF
>TRBJ2-2|TRBV7-9|NA|few
TGTGCCAGCAGCACAGCGGGGACAGGAGAGAACACCGGGGAGCTGTTTTTT
CASSTAGTGENTGELFF